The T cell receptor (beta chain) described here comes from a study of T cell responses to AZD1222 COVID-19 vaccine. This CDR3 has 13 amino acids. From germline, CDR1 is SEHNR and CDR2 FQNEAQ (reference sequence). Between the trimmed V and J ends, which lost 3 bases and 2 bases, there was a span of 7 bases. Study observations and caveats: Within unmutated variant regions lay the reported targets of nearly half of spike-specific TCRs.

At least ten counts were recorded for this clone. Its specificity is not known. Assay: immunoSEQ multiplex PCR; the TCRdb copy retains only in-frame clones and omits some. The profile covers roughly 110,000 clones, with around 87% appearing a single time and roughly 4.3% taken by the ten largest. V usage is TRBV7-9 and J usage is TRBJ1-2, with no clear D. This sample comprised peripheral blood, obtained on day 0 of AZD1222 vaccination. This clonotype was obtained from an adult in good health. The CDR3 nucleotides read TGTGCCAGCAGCTTCGGGAACAACTATGGCTACACCTTC. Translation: CASSFGNNYGYTF.